This TCR beta chain was sequenced during a study of T-cell reconstitution after alpha-beta-depleted transplantation in children. The CDR3 runs 13 residues. V lost 3 bases, J lost 3 bases, and 9 bases lay in between. The TCRbeta library incorporated unique molecular identifiers. A single record per CDR3 protein comes from TCRdb applying MiXCR to the PCR reads. The sample comprises a few hundred thousand distinct CDR3 sequences, around 16% of which are singletons, and roughly 3.3% rests with the top ten. This clonotype was seen only a few times. The V call is TRBV12-3 or TRBV12-4, the J call TRBJ2-7; D call uncertain. This specimen was PBMCs from the stem cell graft donor, taken from the stem cell graft. The receptor was derived from a human donor who donated a stem cell graft to a child with acute lymphoblastic leukemia. The CDR3 coding sequence is TGTGCCAGCAGTTTTGAGTGGCGCTACGAGCAGTACTTC. Translating it yields CASSFEWRYEQYF.